This is a list of T cell receptor beta chains from one sample in a study of graft-versus-host responses after intestinal transplantation. The protocol was immunoSEQ multiplex PCR, while the TCRdb copy is restricted to in-frame clones and leaves out a portion. The sample records tens of thousands of clones, around 96% being singletons. Their specific antigens are unknown. Sequencing used unstimulated CD8+ T cells sorted from spleen or lymph node cells, obtained before transplant. These receptors all stem from a human donor who was the organ donor for an intestinal transplant. Both conserved end residues are part of each CDR3. A D gene is named only where the DNA matches it firmly. Size values are once, few and many counts, or a class for expanded clones, and some rows have none.

cdr3_length	d_call	v_call	clone_size	j_call	cdr3_nt	cdr3_aa
14	-	TRBV5-1	-	TRBJ2-7	TGCGCCAGCAGCTTATACGACTGGGGGAGCGAGCAGTACTTC	CASSLYDWGSEQYF
16	-	TRBV4-1	-	TRBJ2-3	TGCGCCAGCAGTAGACTGGACTTTTCCCCCACAGATACGCAGTATTTT	CASSRLDFSPTDTQYF
14	-	TRBV7-9	-	TRBJ1-5	TGTGCCAGCAGCTTAGGAACAGGGAATCAGCCCCAGCATTTT	CASSLGTGNQPQHF
15	-	TRBV4-1	-	TRBJ2-5	TGCGCCAGCAGCCAAGAGGAGGTGGTAGGAGAGACCCAGTACTTC	CASSQEEVVGETQYF
17	TRBD2	TRBV7-2	-	TRBJ2-5	TGTGCCAGCAGCTTAGGGGAGGCGGGGGGGCCCCAAGAGACCCAGTACTTC	CASSLGEAGGPQETQYF
16	-	TRBV5-3	-	TRBJ1-2	TGTGCCAGATTGAATACAGTGGTGAGAAAGAGCTATGGCTACACCTTC	CARLNTVVRKSYGYTF
13	-	TRBV5-1	-	TRBJ2-7	TGCGCCAGCAGCTTGTCGTCCAACTACGAGCAGTACTTC	CASSLSSNYEQYF
14	-	TRBV9	-	TRBJ1-2	TGTGCCAGCAGCGTGACAGATTCTAACTATGGCTACACCTTC	CASSVTDSNYGYTF
15	TRBD1	TRBV27	-	TRBJ1-1	TGTGCCAGCAGGACTGGACAGGGAGAGAACACTGAAGCTTTCTTT	CASRTGQGENTEAFF
15	-	TRBV6-6	-	TRBJ1-1	TGTGCCAGCAGGGACCGGGACAAAGGGTACACTGAAGCTTTCTTT	CASRDRDKGYTEAFF
11	-	TRBV27	-	TRBJ2-7	TGTGCCAGCAGTGCGGGCTACGAGCAGTACTTC	CASSAGYEQYF
15	-	TRBV6-1	-	TRBJ1-1	TGTGCCAGCAGTCCCATTCCAGGGATGAGAACTGAAGCTTTCTTT	CASSPIPGMRTEAFF
14	TRBD2	TRBV27	-	TRBJ2-5	TGTGCCAGCGCCGATGGACTAGGTGAAGAGACCCAGTACTTC	CASADGLGEETQYF
15	TRBD2	TRBV18	-	TRBJ2-5	TGTGCCAGCTCACCGGGACTAGCCTTTGGTGAGACCCAGTACTTC	CASSPGLAFGETQYF
13	-	TRBV6-5	-	TRBJ1-1	TGTGCCAGCAGTAATGGTGTTGACACTGAAGCTTTCTTT	CASSNGVDTEAFF
13	-	TRBV7-8	-	TRBJ1-1	TGTGCCAGCAGCGGGGCGGCCTTATTTGGGGCTTTCTTT	CASSGAALFGAFF
18	TRBD2	TRBV27	-	TRBJ2-1	TGTGCCAGCAGCCTTAGCGACTCAGCGGGGGTGACCTACAATGAGCAGTTCTTC	CASSLSDSAGVTYNEQFF
15	TRBD1	TRBV27	once	TRBJ1-2	TGTGCCAGCAGTTCACCGGGACAGGGGAACTATGGCTACACCTTC	CASSSPGQGNYGYTF
16	-	TRBV19	-	TRBJ1-1	TGTGCCAGTAGTATACTCGGGGGCAGGGGGAACACTGAAGCTTTCTTT	CASSILGGRGNTEAFF
15	TRBD1	TRBV9	-	TRBJ2-3	TGTGCCAGCAGCGCCGGACAGGGGGCCGCAGATACGCAGTATTTT	CASSAGQGAADTQYF
16	-	TRBV19	-	TRBJ1-1	TGTGCCAGTAGTATAGATCCTGGTCAGATGAACACTGAAGCTTTCTTT	CASSIDPGQMNTEAFF
14	-	TRBV13	-	TRBJ2-5	TGTGCCAGCAGCTTACGGGGTTTCCAAGAGACCCAGTACTTC	CASSLRGFQETQYF
17	TRBD2	TRBV4-2	-	TRBJ2-3	TGTGCCAGCAGCCAAGAAGCAGCGGGGGGGCCGTCAGATACGCAGTATTTT	CASSQEAAGGPSDTQYF
15	-	TRBV28	-	TRBJ1-1	TGTGCCAGCAGCCCGAAACGGGGCTCGGTCACTGAAGCTTTCTTT	CASSPKRGSVTEAFF
17	TRBD2	TRBV28	once	TRBJ2-7	TGTGCCAGCAGAACAAGACTAGCGGGGGGCCGTTTCTACGAGCAGTACTTC	CASRTRLAGGRFYEQYF
13	-	TRBV19	-	TRBJ1-2	TGTGCCAGTAGTATTGGGGCTAACTATGGCTACACCTTC	CASSIGANYGYTF
14	-	TRBV15	-	TRBJ2-5	TGTGCCACCAGCCCGGGACACAATAAAGAGACCCAGTACTTC	CATSPGHNKETQYF
17	-	TRBV27	once	TRBJ1-6	TGTGCCAGCAGCTCGACGTGGGGGAACCCCTATAATTCACCCCTTCATTTT	CASSSTWGNPYNSPLHF
15	-	TRBV28	-	TRBJ1-3	TGTGCCACCCTCCCCCGGGGGTTCTCTGGAAACACCATATATTTT	CATLPRGFSGNTIYF
18	TRBD1	TRBV5-1	-	TRBJ1-1	TGCGCCAGCAGCATCTTGGGACAGGGGGAAGAAGGGAACACTGAAGCTTTCTTT	CASSILGQGEEGNTEAFF
16	TRBD1	TRBV5-4	-	TRBJ2-6	TGTGCCAGCAGCGGACAGGGGGCGCTCGGGGCCAACGTCCTGACTTTC	CASSGQGALGANVLTF
17	TRBD2	TRBV27	once	TRBJ2-7	TGTGCCAGCAGTTTTACCGGGACTAGCGGGGGTTTCTACGAGCAGTACTTC	CASSFTGTSGGFYEQYF
15	TRBD1	TRBV10-2	few	TRBJ1-3	TGCGCCAGCAGTGAGTGGCAGGGGGCTGGAAACACCATATATTTT	CASSEWQGAGNTIYF
15	-	TRBV5-1	-	TRBJ1-1	TGCGCCAGCAGCTTGGCAGGGGAAGGGAACACTGAAGCTTTCTTT	CASSLAGEGNTEAFF
11	-	TRBV10-3	-	TRBJ1-1	TGTGCCATCAGTTCGGGCACTGAAGCTTTCTTT	CAISSGTEAFF
18	TRBD2	TRBV4-1	-	TRBJ2-3	TGCGCCAGCAGCCTAATCGGAACTAGCGGGGGGGCTGTCGATACGCAGTATTTT	CASSLIGTSGGAVDTQYF
13	-	TRBV27	-	TRBJ2-6	TGTGCCAGCAGTTTATCTGGGGCCAACGTCCTGACTTTC	CASSLSGANVLTF
14	TRBD1	TRBV27	-	TRBJ1-2	TGTGCCAGCAGTGGGGGGACAGGTGTATATGGCTACACCTTC	CASSGGTGVYGYTF
13	-	TRBV18	-	TRBJ2-7	TGTGCCAGCTCACCAAACGACAGCTACGAGCAGTACTTC	CASSPNDSYEQYF
14	-	TRBV10-2	-	TRBJ2-1	TGCGCCAGCAGTGAGTCAGCCGGTTGGAATGAGCAGTTCTTC	CASSESAGWNEQFF
13	TRBD2	TRBV4-2	-	TRBJ2-1	TGTGCCAGCAGCCAAGCCTGGGGGGGGGAGCAGTTCTTC	CASSQAWGGEQFF
13	-	TRBV19	-	TRBJ1-2	TGTGCCAGTAGTGGGGGGCTTAACTATGGCTACACCTTC	CASSGGLNYGYTF
14	-	TRBV15	-	TRBJ2-3	TGTGCCACCAGCAGAGACTCGAGCACAGATACGCAGTATTTT	CATSRDSSTDTQYF
14	-	TRBV10-3	-	TRBJ2-7	TGTGCCATCAATTCCCCGGGCAGTTTCTACGAGCAGTACTTC	CAINSPGSFYEQYF
12	-	TRBV2	once	TRBJ1-2	TGTGCCAGCAGTCCCGGGACCCTTGGCTACACCTTC	CASSPGTLGYTF
12	-	TRBV5-4	once	TRBJ1-1	TGTGCCAGCAGCACCAGTATTGGTGAAGCTTTCTTT	CASSTSIGEAFF